These 22 T cell receptor beta chains originate from one sample sequenced in a study of blood T cell repertoires in COVID-19. Repertoires were generated with immunoSEQ multiplex PCR, while TCRdb's copy carries only in-frame clones and drops some. The table includes roughly 320,000 clones, roughly 89% detected once. Sequencing input: peripheral blood. The receptors derive from a woman aged 25 to 39 with COVID-19, enrolled during active disease.

The chain uses TRBV9 and TRBJ2-5; the match to TRBD2 covers 8 bases. CDR3 size: 16 residues. The J segment lost 4 bases and the V segment lost 0 bases, leaving 8 bases of the junction unmatched. From germline, CDR1 is SGDLS and CDR2 YYNGEE. The CDR3 region has the DNA TGTGCCAGCAGCGTAGCTACTAGCGGAATCCGAGAGACCCAGTACTTC. Encoded protein: CASSVATSGIRETQYF. Variable domain in full (rest from reference TRBV9 and TRBJ2-5): DSGVTQTPKHLITATGQRVTLRCSPRSGDLSVYWYQQSLDQGLQFLIQYYNGEERAKGNILERFSAQQFPDLHSELNLSSLELGDSALYFCASSVATSGIRETQYFGPGTRLLVL.

V gene TRBV16 combines with J gene TRBJ1-3; possibly TRBD1 for D (5 bases). Germline CDR1 and CDR2: KGHSY and FQNENV. The CDR3 contains 14 residues. Trimming cost V 2 bases and J 4 bases, with 9 bases left between them. DNA of the CDR3: TGTGCCAGCAGCCAAGGGGCGACGGGAAACACCATATATTTT. This codes for CASSQGATGNTIYF.

This chain connects TRBV9 to TRBJ1-6; 8 nucleotides align to TRBD1. Germline V CDR1 and CDR2: SGDLS, YYNGEE. The CDR3 spans 15 residues. Losses at the gene ends were 3 bases for V and 7 bases for J; bases not matched to a gene: 6. CDR3 amino acids: CASSGGDRSNSPLHF. In DNA form, the CDR3 reads TGTGCCAGCAGCGGGGGGGACAGGTCCAATTCACCCCTCCACTTT.

The chain joins TRBV7-2 to TRBJ1-2; TRBD1 aligns across 8 bases. The CDR3 loop spans 15 amino acids. Germline V gene lookup returns CDR1 SGHTA and CDR2 FQGNSA. V was pared by 5 bases and J by 8 bases, with 13 bases of the junction left unmatched. The CDR3 loop is CASSPMVAGGEGYTF. CDR3 nucleotide sequence: TGTGCCAGCAGCCCTATGGTTGCAGGGGGCGAGGGCTACACCTTC.

This rearrangement joins TRBV5-8 to TRBJ1-3; no clear D. Trimming took 0 bases from V and 0 from J, leaving 7 bases between them. Looked up from germline, CDR1 is SGHTS and CDR2 is YDEGEE. The CDR3 is 15 amino acids. As DNA, the CDR3 is TGTGCCAGCAGCTTGGGAGGTTACTCTGGAAACACCATATATTTT. Translation: CASSLGGYSGNTIYF.

The chain joins TRBV6-2 or TRBV6-3 to TRBJ1-6; 7 bases agree with TRBD1. CDR3 size: 14 residues. V trimming: 5 bases; J trimming: 8 bases; junction bases outside the gene matches: 6. The germline gives CDR1 MNHEY, CDR2 SVGEGT. CDR3 DNA: TGTGCCAGCAGTATCCAGGGGGTGGATTCACCCCTCCACTTT. It translates to CASSIQGVDSPLHF.

The chain links TRBV28 to TRBJ1-5; no definite D call. Trimming removed 6 bases at V and 0 bases at J, with 12 bases between. The germline gives CDR1 MDHEN, CDR2 SYDVKM. This CDR3 contains 15 residues. The CDR3 here is CASSFDLGSNQPQHF. Here the CDR3 DNA reads TGTGCCAGCAGCTTCGACCTAGGTAGCAATCAGCCCCAGCATTTT.

The V gene is TRBV4-3, the J gene TRBJ2-3; possibly TRBD1 for D (5 bases). The CDR3 consists of 15 residues. Trimming removed 0 bases at V and 3 bases at J, with 10 bases between. The V gene's germline CDR1 is LGHNA and CDR2 YSLEER. CDR3 in DNA: TGCGCCAGCAGCCAAGATCCGCAGGGTACAGATACGCAGTATTTT. Translating gives CASSQDPQGTDTQYF.

The J gene is TRBJ1-1, the V gene TRBV12-3 or TRBV12-4; D is unclear. CDR3 length: 13 amino acids. The germline V and J ends were trimmed by 6 bases and 0 bases, with 8 bases remaining between them. CDR3 sequence (DNA): TGTGCCAGCAGCCAGGATTTGAACACTGAAGCTTTCTTT. This gives the protein CASSQDLNTEAFF.

This clone was seen a few times. The chain has TRBV11-3 and TRBJ2-2; perhaps TRBD2 as D (6 bases). V lost 4 bases to trimming and J lost 5 bases, with 14 bases between them. Germline V gene sequence: CDR1 SGHNT, CDR2 YENEEA. This CDR3 is 15 amino acids long. The CDR3 nucleotides are TGTGCCAGCAGCTCGTCCGCGGGGCCGACCGGGGAGCTGTTTTTT. It codes for CASSSSAGPTGELFF.

The chain joins TRBV4-1 to TRBJ1-5, with TRBD1 matching 9 bases. This CDR3 spans 17 amino acids. Germline V gene data show CDR1 as MGHRA and CDR2 as YSYEKL. Trimming cost V 3 bases and J 2 bases; bases outside gene matches: 8. The CDR3 sequence is CASSHRTGVTGNQPQHF. The CDR3 DNA reads TGCGCCAGCAGCCATCGGACAGGGGTCACGGGCAATCAGCCCCAGCATTTT.

V usage is TRBV6-6 and J usage is TRBJ2-2; 11 bases map to TRBD1. There are 15 residues in the CDR3. Germline loops: CDR1 MNHNY, CDR2 SVGAGI (reference sequence). V dropped 3 bases and J dropped 4; count of bases not matched to a gene: 1. DNA for the CDR3: TGTGCCAGCAGTTATGGGACAGGGGGCACCGGGGAGCTGTTTTTT. Amino acid sequence: CASSYGTGGTGELFF.

V usage is TRBV7-9 and J usage is TRBJ1-2; possible D gene TRBD1, 5 bases. V was clipped by 4 bases and J by 3 bases, with 15 bases between them. Germline loops: CDR1 SEHNR, CDR2 FQNEAQ (reference sequence). This CDR3 has 15 amino acids. The CDR3 protein is CASSSLGGSDYGYTF. CDR3 nucleotides: TGTGCCAGCAGCTCGCTGGGGGGGAGCGACTATGGCTACACCTTC.

V is TRBV2 and J is TRBJ2-6; D uncertain. The CDR3 totals 16 residues. The germline V gene encodes CDR1 SNHLY and CDR2 FYNNEI. Trimming cost V 4 bases and J 0 bases, with 10 bases left between them. CDR3: CASSAQLSSGANVLTF. Here the CDR3 DNA reads TGTGCCAGCAGTGCGCAACTAAGCTCTGGGGCCAACGTCCTGACTTTC.

The chain is built from TRBV27 and TRBJ2-7; the match to TRBD1 covers 8 bases. There are 13 residues in the CDR3. The germline CDR1 and CDR2 sequences are MNHEY and SMNVEV (reference sequence). V gave up 8 bases and J gave up 6 bases; unmatched junction bases: 9. CDR3 residues: CASGRQGQAEQYF. The CDR3 nucleotides are TGTGCCAGCGGACGACAGGGGCAGGCCGAGCAGTACTTC.

The chain carries TRBV18 and TRBJ1-5, with D hard to call. CDR3 length equals 13 residues. CDR1 KGHSH and CDR2 LQKENI come from the germline V gene. Trimming cost V 2 bases and J 9 bases, with 11 bases left between them. CDR3 coding DNA: TGTGCCAGCTCACCAACATCAGGATGGCCCCAGCATTTT. This sequence encodes CASSPTSGWPQHF.

The chain links TRBV6-5 to TRBJ2-1; the match to TRBD1 covers 8 bases. The CDR3 spans 14 residues. Trimming took 4 bases from V and 10 from J; bases not matched to a gene: 9. Looked up from germline, CDR1 is MNHEY and CDR2 is SVGAGI. In DNA form, the CDR3 reads TGTGCCAGCAGTTCCGGACAGGGTTGGGGAGAGCAGTTCTTC. The encoded protein is CASSSGQGWGEQFF.

The V and J genes are TRBV21-1 and TRBJ2-1; the D call of TRBD1 is as the table states it, not checked on the DNA. TRBV21-1 is annotated as a pseudogene. The CDR3 covers 16 residues. CDR3: CASSNPRETGYREQFF. CDR3 DNA: TGTGCCAGCAGCAACCCTCGTGAGACAGGGTATCGCGAGCAGTTCTTC.

This sequence joins TRBV21-1 and TRBJ2-7; the D call of TRBD2 is as the table states it, not checked on the DNA. TRBV21-1 is a pseudogene locus. The CDR3 is 17 residues long. The CDR3 coding sequence is TGTGCCAGCAGCAAAAGTCGCATGGACGGGGGGCCGGGTGAGCAGTACGTC. This sequence encodes CASSKSRMDGGPGEQYV.

The V call is TRBV19, the J call TRBJ1-6, with D perhaps TRBD1 (5 bases). The CDR3 runs 15 residues. Per the germline V gene, CDR1 is LNHDA and CDR2 is SQIVND (reference sequence). Between the trimmed V and J ends, which lost 5 bases and 7 bases, there was a span of 15 bases. DNA of the CDR3: TGTGCCAGTAGTGTCGACTGGGGGGAGAATTCACCCCTCCACTTT. This gives the protein CASSVDWGENSPLHF.

The chain uses TRBV3-1 (or the pseudogene TRBV3-2) and TRBJ1-1; D gene ambiguous. The CDR3 has 12 amino acids. Germline-derived CDR1 and CDR2 are LGHDT and YNNKEL (reference sequence). V dropped 3 bases and J dropped 2 bases, with 4 bases sitting between them. CDR3 DNA sequence: TGTGCCAGCAGCCAGACTAACACTGAAGCTTTCTTT. It encodes CASSQTNTEAFF.

The chain couples TRBV7-8 to TRBJ1-5; 9 bases map to TRBD1. The CDR3 loop spans 14 amino acids. Trimming took 5 bases from V and 4 from J; bases not matched to a gene: 3. The V gene's germline CDR1 is SGHVS and CDR2 FQNEAQ. The CDR3 DNA follows: TGTGCCAGCAGCGTAGGGACAGGGAATCAGCCCCAGCATTTT. Its protein is CASSVGTGNQPQHF.